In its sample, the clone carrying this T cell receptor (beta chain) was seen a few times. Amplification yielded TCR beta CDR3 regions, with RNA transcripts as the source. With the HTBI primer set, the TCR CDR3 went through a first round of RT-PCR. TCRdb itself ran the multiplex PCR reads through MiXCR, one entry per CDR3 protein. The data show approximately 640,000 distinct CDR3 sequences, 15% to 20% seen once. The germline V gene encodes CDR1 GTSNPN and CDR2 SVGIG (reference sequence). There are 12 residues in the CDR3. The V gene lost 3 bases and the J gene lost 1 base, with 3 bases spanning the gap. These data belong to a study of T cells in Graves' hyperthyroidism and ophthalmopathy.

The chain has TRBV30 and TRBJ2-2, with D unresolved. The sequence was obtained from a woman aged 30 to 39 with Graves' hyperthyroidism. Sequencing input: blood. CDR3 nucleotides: TGTGCCTGGAGGGGGAACACCGGGGAGCTGTTTTTT. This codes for CAWRGNTGELFF.